Listed below are T cell receptor beta chains from one sample, sequenced in a study of sequential checkpoint blockade in melanoma. Profiled with immunoSEQ multiplex PCR; TCRdb holds only in-frame clones, not every one. The table includes roughly 9,300 clones, about 75% detected once. The sample was CD8+ T cells sorted from blood (inferred from file names), taken from a patient given nivolumab and ipilimumab in sequence. Receptors originate from a human donor with melanoma. CDR3s include the opening cysteine and the closing phenylalanine or tryptophan. A D gene is named only where the DNA matches it firmly. Size values are once, few and many counts, or a class for expanded clones, and some rows have none.

v_call,d_call,j_call,clone_size,cdr3_aa,cdr3_nt
TRBV4-3,TRBD2,TRBJ2-7,NA,CASSQGTFLAGGFDEQYF,TGCGCCAGCAGCCAAGGAACATTTCTGGCGGGAGGGTTCGACGAGCAGTACTTC
TRBV27,NA,TRBJ2-3,once,CASSSFERTDTQYF,TGTGCCAGCAGTTCCTTCGAGAGGACAGATACGCAGTATTTT
TRBV6-5,NA,TRBJ2-1,NA,CASSPLARAYNEQFF,TGTGCCAGCAGTCCTCTAGCGCGCGCCTACAATGAGCAGTTCTTC
TRBV27,NA,TRBJ1-2,NA,CASSSTPPIGVYNYGYTF,TGTGCCAGCAGTTCGACCCCCCCTATAGGGGTCTATAACTATGGCTACACCTTC
TRBV27,NA,TRBJ2-1,few,CASSLRGYNEQFF,TGTGCCAGCAGTCTCCGCGGTTACAATGAGCAGTTCTTC
TRBV21-1,NA,TRBJ2-1,few,CASSAHPSGSSYNEQFF,TGTGCCAGCAGCGCCCACCCTAGCGGGAGCTCCTACAATGAGCAGTTCTTC
TRBV7-9,TRBD1,TRBJ1-1,few,CASSTDRGQEAFF,TGTGCCAGCAGCACCGACAGGGGGCAGGAAGCTTTCTTT
TRBV29-1,NA,TRBJ1-1,once,CSVADSSGNTEAFF,TGCAGCGTTGCGGACTCCAGCGGGAACACTGAAGCTTTCTTT
TRBV27,TRBD2,TRBJ2-3,NA,CASSLGLADTDTQYF,TGTGCCAGCAGTTTGGGACTAGCGGACACAGATACGCAGTATTTT
TRBV12-5,NA,TRBJ1-5,NA,CASGLQGVGNQPQHF,TGTGCTAGTGGTCTCCAGGGTGTTGGGAATCAGCCCCAGCATTTT
TRBV4-2,TRBD1,TRBJ2-1,NA,CASSQDAQGWDRAYNEQFF,TGTGCCAGCAGCCAAGATGCCCAAGGTTGGGACAGAGCCTACAATGAGCAGTTCTTC
TRBV4-2,TRBD1,TRBJ2-7,NA,CASSQGETGGHEQYF,TGTGCCAGCAGCCAAGGAGAGACAGGGGGCCACGAGCAGTACTTC
TRBV9,NA,TRBJ1-2,NA,CASSASPTVGQLNYGYTF,TGTGCCAGCAGCGCCTCCCCAACGGTGGGACAACTGAACTATGGCTACACCTTC
TRBV5-6,TRBD2,TRBJ2-7,NA,CASSLGAGALYEQYF,TGTGCCAGCAGCTTGGGCGCGGGAGCTCTCTACGAGCAGTACTTC
TRBV27,TRBD1,TRBJ2-2,once,CASSLIAGGNTGELFF,TGTGCCAGCAGTTTAATAGCAGGGGGGAACACCGGGGAGCTGTTTTTT
TRBV19,TRBD1,TRBJ1-2,NA,CATKLGQGADGYTF,TGTGCCACTAAATTGGGACAGGGGGCGGATGGCTACACCTTC
TRBV19,NA,TRBJ1-5,NA,CASSITDYSNQPQHF,TGTGCCAGTAGTATAACCGACTATAGCAATCAGCCCCAGCATTTT
TRBV10-3,NA,TRBJ2-7,NA,CAISVLPGVGYEQYF,TGTGCCATCAGTGTCCTCCCAGGGGTTGGCTACGAGCAGTACTTC
TRBV29-1,NA,TRBJ2-7,NA,CSVEGGLSSEQYF,TGCAGCGTTGAAGGGGGGCTTTCCTCCGAGCAGTACTTC
TRBV4-2,TRBD1,TRBJ1-5,NA,CASSQDLAGGDQPQHF,TGTGCCAGCAGCCAAGATCTTGCAGGGGGCGATCAGCCCCAGCATTTT
TRBV7-9,TRBD2,TRBJ2-1,NA,CASSLAAGGDNEQFF,TGTGCCAGCAGCTTAGCTGCGGGAGGGGACAATGAGCAGTTCTTC
TRBV19,NA,TRBJ1-1,NA,CASSISSGNEAFF,TGTGCCAGTAGTATCTCTTCGGGGAATGAAGCTTTCTTT
TRBV4-1,NA,TRBJ2-1,NA,CASSQVSGSYNEQFF,TGCGCCAGCAGCCAAGTGAGCGGTTCCTACAATGAGCAGTTCTTC
TRBV5-1,TRBD1,TRBJ2-7,NA,CASSLDAGGYEQYF,TGCGCCAGCAGCTTGGATGCAGGGGGCTACGAGCAGTACTTC
TRBV19,TRBD1,TRBJ2-1,large,CASSGTGWGEQFF,TGTGCCAGTAGCGGGACAGGATGGGGTGAGCAGTTCTTC
TRBV9,TRBD2,TRBJ2-1,NA,CASSPSGGASGAYNEQFF,TGTGCCAGCAGCCCCTCGGGGGGTGCTAGCGGGGCCTACAATGAGCAGTTCTTC
TRBV15,TRBD1,TRBJ1-3,NA,CATRQGARSGNTIYF,TGTGCCACCCGACAGGGGGCACGCTCTGGAAACACCATATATTTT
TRBV11-2,NA,TRBJ1-2,NA,CASSLAEGSNYGYTF,TGTGCCAGCAGCTTAGCTGAGGGATCTAACTATGGCTACACCTTC
TRBV6-4,NA,TRBJ2-3,NA,CASSATGTDTQYF,TGTGCCAGCAGTGCAACTGGCACAGATACGCAGTATTTT
TRBV27,NA,TRBJ1-2,NA,CASSYDAGHYGYTF,TGTGCCAGCTCGTACGATGCGGGCCACTATGGCTACACCTTC
TRBV6-4,TRBD2,TRBJ2-1,NA,CASSDLLAGGNEQFF,TGTGCCAGCAGTGACTTACTAGCGGGAGGAAATGAGCAGTTCTTC
TRBV27,NA,TRBJ1-5,NA,CASSNQNWAGQPQHF,TGTGCCAGCAGTAATCAGAACTGGGCGGGTCAGCCCCAGCATTTT
TRBV5-6,TRBD2,TRBJ2-1,once,CASSLVAGGPQFF,TGTGCCAGCAGCTTGGTGGCGGGAGGGCCGCAGTTCTTC
TRBV10-3,NA,TRBJ2-5,NA,CAISLGLGGETQYF,TGTGCCATCAGTTTGGGACTTGGAGGAGAGACCCAGTACTTC
TRBV27,TRBD1,TRBJ1-2,NA,CASSSLDRDPYGYTF,TGTGCCAGCAGTTCGCTCGACAGGGACCCCTATGGCTACACCTTC
TRBV19,TRBD2,TRBJ2-7,NA,CASSVSSGAPYEQYF,TGTGCCAGTAGTGTCTCTAGCGGGGCCCCTTACGAGCAGTACTTC
TRBV15,NA,TRBJ1-1,NA,CATIDSMNTEAFF,TGTGCCACCATAGACAGTATGAACACTGAAGCTTTCTTT
TRBV7-9,NA,TRBJ2-1,NA,CASSLSPGKGNEQFF,TGTGCCAGCAGCTTATCTCCCGGGAAGGGCAATGAGCAGTTCTTC
TRBV11-2,TRBD1,TRBJ2-7,NA,CASSLRQGSYEQYF,TGTGCCAGCAGCTTAAGACAGGGATCCTACGAGCAGTACTTC
TRBV2,TRBD1,TRBJ2-7,NA,CASSGQGAYEQYF,TGTGCCAGCTCCGGACAGGGGGCCTACGAGCAGTACTTC
TRBV4-1,TRBD1,TRBJ1-1,NA,CASSQEGRGLVTEAFF,TGCGCCAGCAGCCAAGAGGGCAGGGGGTTGGTTACTGAAGCTTTCTTT
TRBV13,NA,TRBJ2-1,once,CASRPPNRNEQFF,TGTGCCAGCAGGCCTCCAAATCGGAATGAGCAGTTCTTC
TRBV10-2,NA,TRBJ1-1,once,CASSPQENTEAFF,TGCGCCAGCAGCCCACAGGAGAACACTGAAGCTTTCTTT
TRBV28,NA,TRBJ1-1,once,CASSFGLGNTEAFF,TGTGCCAGCAGTTTTGGGCTGGGGAACACTGAAGCTTTCTTT
TRBV6-1,NA,TRBJ2-1,NA,CASSGLIGATTNEQFF,TGTGCCAGCAGTGGGCTCATCGGTGCGACTACCAATGAGCAGTTCTTC
TRBV4-1,TRBD2,TRBJ2-2,NA,CASSQEGTSPGELFF,TGCGCCAGCAGCCAAGAGGGGACTAGCCCCGGGGAGCTGTTTTTT
TRBV28,TRBD1,TRBJ2-1,NA,CASSYPPGTGPYNEQFF,TGTGCCAGCAGCTATCCTCCCGGGACAGGGCCCTACAATGAGCAGTTCTTC